These 8 T cell receptor beta chains share one sample of origin, sequenced in a study of T cell responses to AZD1222 COVID-19 vaccine. The data were produced by immunoSEQ multiplex PCR, yet TCRdb's version contains in-frame clones alone and is incomplete. The sample carries about 150,000 clones, roughly nine tenths recorded once. Sequencing used peripheral blood, obtained after recovery from COVID-19. These receptors came from an adult who had recovered from COVID-19.

This clone is a singleton in its sample. This chain links TRBV18 with TRBJ2-5; D may be TRBD1 (5 bases). This CDR3 is 12 amino acids long. Germline CDR1 is KGHSH and CDR2 is LQKENI. V lost 3 bases to trimming and J lost 6 bases, with 8 bases between them. CDR3 DNA sequence: TGTGCCAGCTCACCGACAGAAAAGACCCAGTACTTC. Protein product: CASSPTEKTQYF. The variable domain in full, with the rest retrieved from reference TRBV18 and TRBJ2-5, is NAGVMQNPRHLVRRRGQEARLRCSPMKGHSHVYWYRQLPEEGLKFMVYLQKENIIDESGMPKERFSAEFPKEGPSILRIQQVVRGDSAAYFCASSPTEKTQYFGPGTRLLVL.

The chain combines TRBV23-1 with TRBJ1-5; D is unclear. TRBV23-1 counts as an open reading frame of uncertain function. Trimming took off 10 bases at V and 2 bases at J, with 18 bases between the two ends. The CDR3 totals 15 residues. CDR3: CAIGSPGLGNQPQHF. In DNA, the CDR3 is TGCGCCATCGGAAGCCCCGGGCTGGGCAATCAGCCCCAGCATTTT.

This sequence joins TRBV29-1 and TRBJ2-2; D is undetermined. Germline assignment: CDR1 SQVTM and CDR2 ANQGSEA. The CDR3 length is 15 residues. V lost 0 bases to trimming and J lost 5 bases, with 13 bases between them. CDR3 DNA sequence: TGCAGCGTTGAAGATTTTCGGAGCAATACCGGGGAGCTGTTTTTT. Protein product: CSVEDFRSNTGELFF.

J is TRBJ2-5 and V is TRBV7-2; D remains unclear. Per germline, CDR1 SGHTA and CDR2 FQGNSA. Trimming stripped 5 bases from V and 2 bases from J, with 12 bases between. There are 14 residues in the CDR3. This CDR3 is CASSPVEGQETQYF. CDR3 coding DNA: TGTGCCAGCAGCCCCGTGGAAGGGCAAGAGACCCAGTACTTC. Full variable domain (missing parts from reference TRBV7-2 and TRBJ2-5): GAGVSQSPSNKVTEKGKDVELRCDPISGHTALYWYRQSLGQGLEFLIYFQGNSAPDKSGLPSDRFSAERTGGSVSTLTIQRTQQEDSAVYLCASSPVEGQETQYFGPGTRLLVL.

The table lists this clone with a few counts. The genes are TRBV15 and TRBJ1-1; possibly TRBD1 for D (5 bases). The CDR3 runs 17 residues. Per germline, CDR1 LNHNV and CDR2 YYDKDF (reference sequence). V lost 5 bases to trimming and J lost 5 bases, with 24 bases between them. CDR3 region: CATSGGVRGLMWTEAFF. For the CDR3, the DNA is TGTGCCACCAGCGGGGGGGTAAGGGGTCTCATGTGGACTGAAGCTTTCTTT.

The chain combines TRBV7-9 with TRBJ2-7, with a weak D call TRBD2 (6 bases). Trimming stripped 1 base from V and 2 bases from J, with 12 bases between. The germline gives CDR1 SEHNR, CDR2 FQNEAQ (reference sequence). The CDR3 extends over 15 amino acids. CDR3 in amino acids: CASSLGLSGTYEQYF. CDR3 nucleotides: TGTGCCAGCAGCTTAGGACTTAGCGGAACCTACGAGCAGTACTTC.

This chain connects TRBV10-3 to TRBJ1-1; 7 bases map to TRBD1. V was pared by 10 bases and J by 3 bases, with 8 bases of the junction left unmatched. Germline V gene lookup returns CDR1 ENHRY and CDR2 SYGVKD. The CDR3 has 13 amino acids. The CDR3 protein is CATFGDRDTEAFF. The CDR3 coding sequence is TGTGCCACGTTTGGGGACAGAGACACTGAAGCTTTCTTT.

The chain recombines TRBV5-1 with TRBJ1-2; tentative D call: TRBD1 (6 bases). The CDR3 is made up of 15 amino acids. The V end lost 6 bases, the J end lost 0 bases, and 15 bases lay between the germline ends. The V gene's germline CDR1 is SGHRS and CDR2 YFSETQ. The CDR3 DNA is TGCGCCAGCACTTACGGGACACAGACTAACTATGGCTACACCTTC. Its protein is CASTYGTQTNYGYTF.